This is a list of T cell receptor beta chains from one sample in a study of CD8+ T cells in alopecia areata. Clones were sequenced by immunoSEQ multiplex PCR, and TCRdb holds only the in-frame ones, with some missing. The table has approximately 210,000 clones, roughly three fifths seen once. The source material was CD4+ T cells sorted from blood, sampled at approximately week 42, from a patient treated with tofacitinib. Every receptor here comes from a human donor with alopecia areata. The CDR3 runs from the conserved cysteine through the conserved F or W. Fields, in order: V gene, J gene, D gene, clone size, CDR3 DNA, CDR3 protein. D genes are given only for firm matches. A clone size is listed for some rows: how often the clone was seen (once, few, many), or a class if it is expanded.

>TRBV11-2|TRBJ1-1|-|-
TGTGCCAGCGTCAGGAACACTGAAGCTTTCTTT
CASVRNTEAFF
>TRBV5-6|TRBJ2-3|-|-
TGTGCCAGCAGCGTGGCAGGGGTCGGCGATACGCAGTATTTT
CASSVAGVGDTQYF
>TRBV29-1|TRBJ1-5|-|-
TGCAGCGTTGGCGACGGCAACAATCAGCCCCAGCATTTT
CSVGDGNNQPQHF
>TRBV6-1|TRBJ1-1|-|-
TGTGCCAGCAGTGAAGATGTGATCGCTGAAGCTTTCTTT
CASSEDVIAEAFF
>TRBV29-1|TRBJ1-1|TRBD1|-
TGCAGCGCCCGGGACAGGGCCGACACTGAAGCTTTCTTT
CSARDRADTEAFF
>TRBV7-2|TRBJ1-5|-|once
TGTGCCAGCAGCTCTTATAGCAATCAGCCCCAGCATTTT
CASSSYSNQPQHF
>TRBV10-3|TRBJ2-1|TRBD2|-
TGTGCCAGCAGTCCTCGGGCGGGGGAAAGCTCCTACAATGAGCAGTTCTTC
CASSPRAGESSYNEQFF
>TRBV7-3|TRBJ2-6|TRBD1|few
TGTGCCAGCGGGGACAGGGGTTCTGGGGCCAACGTCCTGACTTTC
CASGDRGSGANVLTF
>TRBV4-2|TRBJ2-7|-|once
TGTGCCAGCAGCCAAGATGACAGCTACAACTACGAGCAGTACTTC
CASSQDDSYNYEQYF
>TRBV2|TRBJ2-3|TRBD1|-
TGTGCCAGCATTTCGGACAGGGTGGTCGCAGATACGCAGTATTTT
CASISDRVVADTQYF
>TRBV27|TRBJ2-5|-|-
TGTGCCAGCAGTGTAGCAGCCCTGGTGGAGACCCAGTACTTC
CASSVAALVETQYF
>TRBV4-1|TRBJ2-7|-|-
TGCGCCAGCAGCCATCTGAGGGCCGGGATCGGGTACGAGCAGTACTTC
CASSHLRAGIGYEQYF
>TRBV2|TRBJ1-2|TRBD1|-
TGTGCCAGCAGCCCTGGGACAGGGCGAGACAGGGATCCCCTCTTC
CASSPGTGRDRDPLF
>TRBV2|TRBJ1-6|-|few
TGTGCCAGCAGTGGAAATAATTCACCCCTCCACTTT
CASSGNNSPLHF
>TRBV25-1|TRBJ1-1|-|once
TGTGCCAGCATCGGAAACACTGAAGCTTTCTTT
CASIGNTEAFF
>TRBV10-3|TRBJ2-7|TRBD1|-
TGTGCCATCAGTGAACCGAGGACAGGGGCATTTGACGAGCAGTACTTC
CAISEPRTGAFDEQYF
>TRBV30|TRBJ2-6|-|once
TGTGCCTGGAGTTTACAGGTCTCTGGGGCCAACGTCCTGACTTTC
CAWSLQVSGANVLTF
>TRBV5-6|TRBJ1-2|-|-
TGTGCCAGCAGCTACGGGACGGAACCGGATGGCTATGGCTACACCTTC
CASSYGTEPDGYGYTF
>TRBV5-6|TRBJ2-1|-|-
TGTGCCAGCAGCTTGGCCGACTTGCAGTACAATGAGCAGTTCTTC
CASSLADLQYNEQFF
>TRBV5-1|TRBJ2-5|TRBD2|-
TGCGCCAGCAGACCCTTGACTAGCGGTGTCCAAGGGACCCAGTACTTC
CASRPLTSGVQGTQYF
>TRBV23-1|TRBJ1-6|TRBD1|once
TGCGCCAGCAGTCAAAGCAGGACAGGGGTGTGTTCACCCCTCCACTTT
CASSQSRTGVCSPLHF
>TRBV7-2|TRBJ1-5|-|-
TGTGCCAGCAGCTTGATCGGTGATCAGCCCCAGCATTTT
CASSLIGDQPQHF
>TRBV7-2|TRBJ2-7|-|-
TGTGCCAGCAGCTTTACTGGGTCAAACGAGCAGTACTTC
CASSFTGSNEQYF
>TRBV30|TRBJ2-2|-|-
TGTGCCTGGAGTGTAGATGGCGTTACTGGCACCGGGGAGCTGTTTTTT
CAWSVDGVTGTGELFF
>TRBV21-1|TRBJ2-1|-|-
TGTGCCAGCAGCAAAGTCGTCCAGGGACCCTACAATGAGCAGTTCTTC
CASSKVVQGPYNEQFF
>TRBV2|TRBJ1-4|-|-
TGTGCCAGCAGTGGTTATCCCGAAAAACTGTTTTTT
CASSGYPEKLFF
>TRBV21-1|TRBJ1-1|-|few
TGTGCCAGCAGCAGTGACCGCCCCAATTGGAACACTGAAGCTTTCTTT
CASSSDRPNWNTEAFF
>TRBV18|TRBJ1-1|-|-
TGTGCCAGCTCACCACCGGAGCAAGGGGGGAACACTGAAGCTTTCTTT
CASSPPEQGGNTEAFF
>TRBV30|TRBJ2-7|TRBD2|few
TGTGCCTTTAGCGGGCTCTCCTACGAGCAGTACTTC
CAFSGLSYEQYF
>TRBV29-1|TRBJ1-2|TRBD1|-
TGCAGCGTTAGACAGGGGGCGTCTCGGAACTATGGCTACACCTTC
CSVRQGASRNYGYTF
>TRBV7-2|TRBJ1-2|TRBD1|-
TGTGCCACCCCGTCAGGGGGCGTTGAATATGGCTACACCTTC
CATPSGGVEYGYTF
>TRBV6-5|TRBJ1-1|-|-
TGTGCCAGCAGTTACGGGCCGGGGAACACTGAAGCTTTCTTT
CASSYGPGNTEAFF
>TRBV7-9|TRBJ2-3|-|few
TGTGCCAGCAGCTCGAGACAGTGGAGGCGGGGAATGCCAGATACGCAGTATTTT
CASSSRQWRRGMPDTQYF
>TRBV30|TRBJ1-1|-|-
TGTGCCTGGACGTCCCAAGGGGACACTGAAGCTTTCTTT
CAWTSQGDTEAFF
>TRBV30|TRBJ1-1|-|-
TGTGCCTGGAGATCGGGCAGGAGGACTGAAGCTTTCTTT
CAWRSGRRTEAFF
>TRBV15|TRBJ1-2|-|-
TGTGCCACCAGCGAGGGATTCCGTGGCTACACCTTC
CATSEGFRGYTF
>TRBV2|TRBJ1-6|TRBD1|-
TGTGCCAGCAGTACCGGGACAGGGGGGAATTTGGTGATTTCACCCCTCCACTTT
CASSTGTGGNLVISPLHF
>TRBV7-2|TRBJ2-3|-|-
TGTGCCAGCAGCTTATCGGCAGGGTATACGCAGTATTTT
CASSLSAGYTQYF
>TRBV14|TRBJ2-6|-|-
TGTGCCAGCAGCCAAGGGATAATGGCAGGTGGGGCCAACGTCCTGACTTTC
CASSQGIMAGGANVLTF
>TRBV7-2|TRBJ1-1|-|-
TGTGCCAGCAGCAGCCACAGGGTTAACACTGAAGCTTTCTTT
CASSSHRVNTEAFF
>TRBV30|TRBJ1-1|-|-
TGTGCCTCTACCCAGATTGAAGCTTTCTTT
CASTQIEAFF
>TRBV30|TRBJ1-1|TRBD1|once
TGTGCCTGGAGTGCACCGGGACAGTCGAACACTGAAGCTTTCTTT
CAWSAPGQSNTEAFF
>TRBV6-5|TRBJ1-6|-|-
TGTGCCAGCAGGATGAGACCCCAGGGATCACCCCTCCACTTT
CASRMRPQGSPLHF
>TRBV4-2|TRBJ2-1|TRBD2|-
TGTGCCAGCGGAATAGCGGGGACGGGTGGAAATGAGCAGTTCTTC
CASGIAGTGGNEQFF
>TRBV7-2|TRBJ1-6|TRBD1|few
TGTGCCAGCAGCCCCGGACAGGGTGCCTATTCACCCCTCCACTTT
CASSPGQGAYSPLHF
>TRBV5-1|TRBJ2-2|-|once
TGCGCCAGCAGCCCCCCCTGGTTGAAGGGAGGTGAGGACACCGGGGAGCTGTTTTTT
CASSPPWLKGGEDTGELFF
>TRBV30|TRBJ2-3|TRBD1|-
TGTGCCTGGAGTGTAATGGGACAGGGGACAGATACGCAGTATTTT
CAWSVMGQGTDTQYF
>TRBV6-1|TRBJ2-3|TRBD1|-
TGTGCCAGCAGGGACAGGGGGCCGGCAGATACGCAGTATTTT
CASRDRGPADTQYF
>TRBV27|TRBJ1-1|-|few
TGTGCCAGCAGTTTATCGAGGAAGACTGAAGCTTTCTTT
CASSLSRKTEAFF
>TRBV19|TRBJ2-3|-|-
TGTGCCAGCCTCAGTATGGAAGATACGCAGTATTTT
CASLSMEDTQYF
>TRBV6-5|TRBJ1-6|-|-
TGTGCCAGCACCTACCGGCAGGGCCCCTCACCCCTCCACTTT
CASTYRQGPSPLHF
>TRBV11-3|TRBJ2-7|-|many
TGTGCCAGCAGCCGCAAACCCCTTGACGGCGAGGACGAGCAGTACTTC
CASSRKPLDGEDEQYF
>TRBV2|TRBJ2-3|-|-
TGTGCCGAAAAGGGGGGGCCTTGGACAGATACGCAGTATTTT
CAEKGGPWTDTQYF
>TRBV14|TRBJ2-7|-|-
TGTGCCAGCCCCGATGGGGGAAACGAGCAGTACTTC
CASPDGGNEQYF
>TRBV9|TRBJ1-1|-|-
TGTGCCAGCAGCGCCGACACGGGCACTGAAGCTTTCTTT
CASSADTGTEAFF
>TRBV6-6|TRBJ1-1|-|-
TGTGCCAGCACCATCGACAGAACTGAAGCTTTCTTT
CASTIDRTEAFF
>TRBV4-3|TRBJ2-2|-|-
TGCGCCAGCAGCAACCGGGACTCCGCCGGGGAGCTGTTTTTT
CASSNRDSAGELFF